The present T cell receptor beta chain was sequenced within a study of T cells in localized non-small cell lung cancer. Findings of the study overall: In adjacent lung, a median roughly 62 of the top 100 tumor clones were found.

A note on this clone: The target antigen is unknown.

Sequenced by immunoSEQ multiplex PCR; TCRdb stores in-frame clones only, minus some. The sample lists roughly 24,000 clones, about 91% occurring once. The CDR3 covers 15 residues. Trimming removed 1 base from V and 6 bases from J, with 12 bases in between. CDR1 and CDR2 (germline): LNHDA, SQIVND (reference sequence). The rearrangement links TRBV19 to TRBJ2-2; the D is unclear. This sequence was found in an older female donor with stage II squamous cell lung carcinoma. The sample consisted of peripheral blood, taken before any cancer treatment. DNA for the CDR3: TGTGCCAGTAGTATAGTGTCAGGTTTTCCCGGGGAGCTGTTTTTT. As protein: CASSIVSGFPGELFF.